This TCR beta chain emerged from a study of Graves' ophthalmopathy and Graves' hyperthyroidism. Findings of the study overall: Most thyroid-expanded clonotypes exceeding 0.001 frequency were also found in blood.

Amplifying from RNA transcripts, the study obtained TCR beta CDR3 regions. The library came from an HTBI-primed first-round RT-PCR and a second-round multiplex PCR. TCRdb re-analysed the multiplex PCR reads in MiXCR, keeping a single row per CDR3 protein. The sample lists about 220,000 distinct CDR3 sequences, 20% to 25% occurring once. Comment on this clonotype: Its antigen is currently unknown.

Active ophthalmopathy (CAS at least 3, NOSPECS at least 4), lasting under 3 months. This clonotype originated in a woman between 45 and 60 years old with Graves' ophthalmopathy. The sequenced sample consisted of peripheral blood.

In DNA form, the CDR3 reads TGTGCCAGCAGGGATACAGCGGCACCCCTCCACTTT. Translating gives CASRDTAAPLHF. This sequence joins TRBV6-1 and TRBJ1-6; D unclear. The CDR3 loop spans 12 amino acids. The germline V and J ends were trimmed by 6 bases and 11 bases, with 11 bases remaining between them. CDR1 MNHNS and CDR2 SASEGT come from the germline V gene.